The T cell receptor (beta chain) under discussion was sequenced for a study of control samples from healthy donors and cancer patients. Trimming pared 1 base from V and 8 bases from J, leaving 3 bases between. In germline, CDR1 is SEHNR, CDR2 FQNEAQ (reference sequence). The CDR3 runs 11 residues. Some clones are missing from TCRdb's copy, which holds only in-frame ones; the method was immunoSEQ multiplex PCR. Of roughly 80,000 clones in the sample, under 90% were seen once. The chain has TRBV7-9 and TRBJ2-1; D gene uncertain. This clonotype was sampled from a man aged 50-60 years in good health. Input material: blood. DNA of the CDR3: TGTGCCAGCAGCTTAGGCGATGAGCAGTTCTTC. It encodes CASSLGDEQFF.